In this sample, the clone carrying this T cell receptor (beta chain) turned up once. Antigen unknown. TCRdb's table, derived via immunoSEQ multiplex PCR, lists solely in-frame clones and lacks some. Of about 21,000 clones in the sample, under 98% were seen once. The CDR3 extends over 15 amino acids. Germline V CDR1 and CDR2: SGDLS, YYNGEE. After removal of 0 bases from V and 3 bases from J, the junction contained 2 bases not matched to a gene. The data were obtained in a study of cytomegalovirus exposure and HLA in healthy donors. Whole-study results and caveats: That first-cohort TCR clusters tended to co-occur in the approximately 110 validation repertoires was found in a later analysis. Generally TCR sequences proved uncommon, though certain public TCRs appeared in numerous donors.

The chain is built from TRBV9 and TRBJ1-5, with 8 bases that match TRBD1. Sequenced input: PBMCs. This clonotype was sampled from a man in his thirties or forties in good health and CMV-seropositive. The CDR3 reads CASSVAGQVNQPQHF. CDR3 bases: TGTGCCAGCAGCGTAGCGGGACAGGTCAATCAGCCCCAGCATTTT.